This T cell receptor beta chain was identified in a study of blood T cell repertoires in COVID-19. The germline CDR1 and CDR2 sequences are MDHEN and SYDVKM. Trimming shortened V by 5 bases and J by 1 base, and 9 bases separated the two germline ends. The CDR3 sequence is 13 residues long. Assay: immunoSEQ multiplex PCR; the TCRdb copy retains only in-frame clones and omits some. The sample includes approximately 300,000 clones, over 75% seen only once; the top ten take about 10%. Sample: PBMCs or T cells enriched from blood (not recorded which). The chain joins TRBV28 to TRBJ2-7, with a tentative D call TRBD1 (6 bases). This clonotype was sampled from a woman aged 18-29 years who had recovered from COVID-19. The CDR3 DNA is TGTGCCAGCAGTAGGACAGCGTCCTACGAGCAGTACTTC. Protein product: CASSRTASYEQYF.